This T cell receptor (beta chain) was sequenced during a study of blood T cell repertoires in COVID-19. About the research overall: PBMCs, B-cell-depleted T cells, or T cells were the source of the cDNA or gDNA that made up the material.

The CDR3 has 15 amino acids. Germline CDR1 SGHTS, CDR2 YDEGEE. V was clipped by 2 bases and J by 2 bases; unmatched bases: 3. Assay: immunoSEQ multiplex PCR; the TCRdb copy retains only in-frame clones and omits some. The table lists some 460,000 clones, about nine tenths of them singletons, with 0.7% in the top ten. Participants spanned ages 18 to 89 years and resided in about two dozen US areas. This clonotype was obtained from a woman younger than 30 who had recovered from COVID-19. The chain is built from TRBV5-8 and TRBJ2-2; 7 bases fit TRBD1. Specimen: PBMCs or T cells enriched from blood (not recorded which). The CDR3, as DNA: TGTGCCAGCAGCTTCCGGGACAGAAACACCGGGGAGCTGTTTTTT. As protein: CASSFRDRNTGELFF.